This T cell receptor beta chain was captured by sequencing in a study of blood T cell repertoires in COVID-19. Study-level background: Acute and convalescent COVID-19 specimens originated in the United States, Italy and Spain. Sources were T cells, B-cell-depleted T cells, or PBMCs; the material itself was cDNA or gDNA.

V was cut by 5 bases and J by 7 bases, with 8 bases left in between. The CDR3 is 12 amino acids. In germline, CDR1 is KGHSH, CDR2 LQKENI. In the original processing: Estimation of nucleated cell counts relied on the amplification of reference gene primers. Using immunoSEQ multiplex PCR, the repertoire was profiled, and TCRdb retains in-frame clones only, with some absent. V, J and clone size were drawn from that table, and D and trimming were deduced from the DNA. The data hold 120,000 to 150,000 clones, with approximately 84% observed a single time. Sequenced input: peripheral blood. The chain has TRBV18 and TRBJ1-4, with no clear D. This TCR was recovered from a woman of 80 years or more in a cohort sampled during active or convalescent COVID-19. As DNA, the CDR3 is TGTGCCAGCTCAAGAACTCGTGAAAAACTGTTTTTT. Its translation is CASSRTREKLFF.